This TCR beta chain emerged from a study of blood T cells in healthy people across ages. Whole-study results and caveats: Compared with aged donors, long-lived donors showed fewer expanded clones, suggesting selection.

Turning to this clonotype: Antigen unknown. Mismatch with germline at one junction end may stem from a read error.

For the second PCR, which ran for about 6 to 11 cycles, a sample-barcoded 5' primer and a J-beta primer mix were used. Every single cDNA molecule received a tag from a template-switch adaptor with 12 random nucleotides. TCRdb re-derived calls from the 5' RACE reads in MiXCR, one entry per CDR3 protein. The sample consists of hundreds of thousands of distinct CDR3 sequences, less than 60% of them appearing once. CDR3 length: 13 amino acids. Germline loops: CDR1 SGHTA, CDR2 FQGNSA. The receptor was derived from a man of 80 years or more in good health. The rearrangement uses TRBV7-2 and TRBJ2-3, with D possibly TRBD1 on 6 matching bases. Sequences were obtained from blood. CDR3 DNA sequence: TGTGCCAGCAGCCCCCTGAGGACAGATATGCAGTATTTT. This encodes CASSPLRTDMQYF.